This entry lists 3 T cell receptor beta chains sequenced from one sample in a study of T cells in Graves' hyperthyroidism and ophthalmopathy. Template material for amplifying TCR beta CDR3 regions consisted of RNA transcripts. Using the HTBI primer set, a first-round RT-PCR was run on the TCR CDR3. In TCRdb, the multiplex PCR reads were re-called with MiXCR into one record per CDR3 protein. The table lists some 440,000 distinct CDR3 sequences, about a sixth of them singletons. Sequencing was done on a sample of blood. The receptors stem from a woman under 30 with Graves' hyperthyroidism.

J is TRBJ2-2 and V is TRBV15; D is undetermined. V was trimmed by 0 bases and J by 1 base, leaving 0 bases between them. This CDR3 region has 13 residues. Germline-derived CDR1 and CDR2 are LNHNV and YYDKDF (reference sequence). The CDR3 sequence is CATSRENTGELFF. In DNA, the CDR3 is TGTGCCACCAGCAGAGAGAACACCGGGGAGCTGTTTTTT.

This CDR3 is CASSRDNPYNEQFF. The CDR3 DNA is TGCGCCAGCAGCAGGGACAACCCATACAATGAGCAGTTCTTC. V gene TRBV5-1 combines with J gene TRBJ2-1, with TRBD1 as a possible D gene (6 bases). The CDR3 is 14 amino acids. Germline V CDR1 and CDR2: SGHRS, YFSETQ. V was trimmed by 4 bases and J by 4 bases, leaving 12 bases between them.

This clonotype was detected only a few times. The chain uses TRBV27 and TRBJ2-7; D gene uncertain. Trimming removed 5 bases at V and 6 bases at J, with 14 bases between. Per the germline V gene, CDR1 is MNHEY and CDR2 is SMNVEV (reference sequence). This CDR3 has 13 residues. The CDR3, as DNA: TGTGCCAGCAGTCCAACTCCGTTAGGCGAGCAGTACTTC. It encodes CASSPTPLGEQYF.